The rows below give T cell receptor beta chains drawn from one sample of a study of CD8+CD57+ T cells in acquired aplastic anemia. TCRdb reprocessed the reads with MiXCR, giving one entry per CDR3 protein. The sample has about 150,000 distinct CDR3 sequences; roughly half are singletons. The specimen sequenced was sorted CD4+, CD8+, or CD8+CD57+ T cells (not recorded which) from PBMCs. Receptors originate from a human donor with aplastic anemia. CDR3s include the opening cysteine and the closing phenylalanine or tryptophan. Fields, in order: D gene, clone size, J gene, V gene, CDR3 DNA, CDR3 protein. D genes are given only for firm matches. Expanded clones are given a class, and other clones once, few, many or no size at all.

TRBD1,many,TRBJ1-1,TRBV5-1,TGCGCCAGCAGCCTGACGACAGGGGTTGAAGCTTTCTTT,CASSLTTGVEAFF
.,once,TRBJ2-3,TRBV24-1,TGTGCCGCCGGCTCCGGGCCCGGCGATACGCAGTATTTT,CAAGSGPGDTQYF
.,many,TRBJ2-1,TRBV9,TGTGCCAGCAGCCCCCCCGGGGTCTCCTACAATGAGCAGTTCTTC,CASSPPGVSYNEQFF
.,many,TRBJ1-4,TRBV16,TGTGCCAGCAGCCAATCGGGCATGACCGGGACGATTTTT,CASSQSGMTGTIF
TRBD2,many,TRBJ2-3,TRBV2,TGTGCCAGCAGCCCTGGCGGGAGGGATACGCAGTATTTT,CASSPGGRDTQYF
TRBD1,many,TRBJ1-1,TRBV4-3,TGCGCCAGCAGCCAAGATGAGGGGGACAGCACTGAAGCTTTCTTT,CASSQDEGDSTEAFF
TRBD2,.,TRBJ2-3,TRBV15,TGTGCCACCAGCAGAGGGACTAGCGGCGGCACAGATACGCAGTATTTT,CATSRGTSGGTDTQYF
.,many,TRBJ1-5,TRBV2,TGTGCCAGCAGTGGGCGGTGGGCCTATCAGCCCCAGCATTTT,CASSGRWAYQPQHF
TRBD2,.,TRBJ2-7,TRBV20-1,TGCAGTGCTAGAGATCTAGCGGGGGCGATGATCTACGAGCAGTACTTC,CSARDLAGAMIYEQYF
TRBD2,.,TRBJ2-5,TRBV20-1,TGCAGTGCTAGAGTTAGCGGGAGGACCCAGTACTTC,CSARVSGRTQYF
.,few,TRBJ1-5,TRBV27,TGTGCCAGCAGCCCGTCCGGGGCTGGGGATCAGCCCCAGCATTTT,CASSPSGAGDQPQHF
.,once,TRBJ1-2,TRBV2,TGTGCCAGCAGTGAGCAGGGAGGAGGAGGAGGCTACACCTTC,CASSEQGGGGGYTF
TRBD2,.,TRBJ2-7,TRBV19,TGTGCCAGTATTGGGACTAGCCGCACGAAACGGAGGTACGAGCAGTACTTC,CASIGTSRTKRRYEQYF
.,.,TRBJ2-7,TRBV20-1,TGCAGTGCTAGAGGCGCCAGGGAGTACGAGCAGTACTTC,CSARGAREYEQYF
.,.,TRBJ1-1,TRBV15,TGTGCCACCAGCAGAGATAAAGGCAGGGACACTGAGGCTTTCTTT,CATSRDKGRDTEAFF
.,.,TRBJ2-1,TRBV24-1,TGTGCCACCAGTGATTTAAAGAGGGGTGACAATGAGCAGTTCTTC,CATSDLKRGDNEQFF
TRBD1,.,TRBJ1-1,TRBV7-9,TGTGCCAGCAGCTTCGTTTCCGGGACAGGGGATTTCTTT,CASSFVSGTGDFF
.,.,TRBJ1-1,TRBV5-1,TGCGCCGGCAGCTTGCGGGGGGATAACACTGAAGCTTTCTTT,CAGSLRGDNTEAFF
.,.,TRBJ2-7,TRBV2,TGTGCCAGCAGTTTTTCGGACCGAAGCTCCTACGAGCAGTACTTC,CASSFSDRSSYEQYF
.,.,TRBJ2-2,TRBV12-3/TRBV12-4,TGTGCCAGCAGTCAGGCAGGGTGGACCGGGGAGCTGTTTTTT,CASSQAGWTGELFF